The present T cell receptor (beta chain) was sequenced within a study of control samples from healthy donors and cancer patients. The assay was immunoSEQ multiplex PCR, and TCRdb's table has in-frame clones only and misses some. This table holds about 120,000 clones, more than 70% found once. This clone was counted between two and nine times. Per the germline V gene, CDR1 is MNHNS and CDR2 is SASEGT. The CDR3 sequence is 15 residues long. The ends were cut back, 2 bases at V and 7 bases at J, with 15 bases in the middle. The sample comprised blood. This TCR was recovered from a man aged 50 to 60 in good health. The chain links TRBV6-1 to TRBJ1-5; possibly TRBD1 for D (6 bases). The CDR3 DNA sequence: TGTGCCAGCAGTGAATTGCAGGGGAATGTCCAGCCCCAGCATTTT. This sequence encodes CASSELQGNVQPQHF.